The source of this TCR beta chain is a study of tumor and adjacent non-tumor tissue in lung cancer. Study details: Patients comprised approximately eleven adenocarcinoma, 2 squamous cell carcinoma and 1 small cell lung cancer. The patients, 9 to 11 men and roughly 5 women, were roughly 30 to 80 with stage I to III disease.

The study's findings and limits: TCR diversity was significantly greater in tumor than normal lung tissue. Tumor repertoires had a smaller top 100 clone share than normal lung.

RNA was extracted from bulk tissue without any cell sorting. As concerns this clonotype: Its cognate antigen is unknown. This may arise from a read error, as a much more abundant clone is one base away.

Losses at the gene ends were 0 bases for V and 5 bases for J; bases not matched to a gene: 10. Germline V gene lookup returns CDR1 SGHKS and CDR2 YYEKEE (reference sequence). This CDR3 region has 16 residues. The library came from three nested PCR rounds adapted from ARM-PCR protocols. MiXCR, applied by TCRdb to the multiplex PCR reads, yields one record per CDR3 protein. This sample has more than 70,000 distinct CDR3 sequences, with around 59% found just once. The TCR originated in a man in his sixties or seventies with non-small cell lung cancer. Specimen: lung tumor tissue. This chain links TRBV5-5 with TRBJ2-5, with 7 bases fitting TRBD1. In nucleotides, the CDR3 is TGTGCCAGCAGCTTGGGAACAGGGGACAGCTTGGAGACCCAGTACTTC. Encoded protein: CASSLGTGDSLETQYF.